Shown below are 27 T cell receptor beta chains from a single sample sequenced in a study of cytomegalovirus exposure and HLA in healthy donors. Primers included in the PCR were 60 Vbeta and 13 Jbeta primers. TCRdb's copy holds only in-frame clones and misses some; the assay was immunoSEQ multiplex PCR. Among some 130,000 clones listed, around 79% were seen once. Sample: PBMCs. All receptors derive from a man in his forties in good health and CMV-seropositive.

This clone was recorded a few times. The chain couples TRBV6-1 to TRBJ2-3; D is unresolved. V was trimmed by 0 bases and J by 7 bases, leaving 8 bases between them. This CDR3 contains 13 residues. In germline, CDR1 is MNHNS, CDR2 SASEGT. In DNA, the CDR3 is TGTGCCAGCAGTGAAGCCGCGCATAATACGCAGTATTTT. Encoded protein: CASSEAAHNTQYF.

CDR3 protein: CASRDRGLADTQYF. The CDR3 DNA is TGTGCCAGCAGGGACAGGGGGCTAGCAGATACGCAGTATTTT. The rearrangement joins TRBV27 to TRBJ2-3; 11 bases are a match to TRBD1. Germline CDR1 reads MNHEY; CDR2 reads SMNVEV (reference sequence). This CDR3 region has 14 residues. J lost 4 bases, V lost 6 bases, and 3 bases had no gene match.

The chain combines TRBV5-1 with TRBJ1-3; 7 bases agree with TRBD1. The germline V gene encodes CDR1 SGHRS and CDR2 YFSETQ. Trimming cost V 0 bases and J 2 bases; bases outside gene matches: 17. The CDR3 runs to 20 residues. The CDR3 nucleotides read TGCGCCAGCAGCTTGGGGAGGGACAGTCGTACAAGCCCGACTGGAAACACCATATATTTT. Encoded protein: CASSLGRDSRTSPTGNTIYF. Drawing the rest from reference TRBV5-1 and TRBJ1-3, the complete variable domain is KAGVTQTPRYLIKTRGQQVTLSCSPISGHRSVSWYQQTPGQGLQFLFEYFSETQRNKGNFPGRFSGRQFSNSRSEMNVSTLELGDSALYLCASSLGRDSRTSPTGNTIYFGEGSWLTVV.

This chain connects TRBV2 to TRBJ2-7; D ambiguous. CDR1 is SNHLY, CDR2 FYNNEI, per germline. The V end lost 4 bases, the J end lost 2 bases, and 9 bases lay between the germline ends. The CDR3 covers 13 residues. CDR3 residues: CASSVVGAYEQYF. CDR3 in DNA: TGTGCCAGCAGTGTAGTCGGAGCCTACGAGCAGTACTTC.

CDR3: CATSRGLGQGATDTQYF. In nucleotides, the CDR3 is TGTGCCACCAGCCGGGGTCTCGGGCAGGGGGCGACAGATACGCAGTATTTT. V is TRBV15 and J is TRBJ2-3; 8 positions match TRBD1. Germline V gene sequence: CDR1 LNHNV, CDR2 YYDKDF (reference sequence). This CDR3 has 17 amino acids. V gave up 5 bases and J gave up 3 bases; unmatched junction bases: 13.

The chain recombines TRBV6-4 with TRBJ2-5; 10 bases align to TRBD2. Germline CDR1 is MRHNA and CDR2 is SNTAGT. CDR3 length equals 16 residues. Trimming at V came to 0 bases and at J to 0 bases, leaving 1 base not matched to a gene. CDR3 loop: CASSDSTSGYQETQYF. CDR3 DNA sequence: TGTGCCAGCAGTGACTCGACTAGCGGGTACCAAGAGACCCAGTACTTC.

CDR3 residues: CASSFQGLAEETQYF. As DNA, the CDR3 is TGTGCCAGCAGCTTCCAGGGACTAGCGGAAGAGACCCAGTACTTC. This rearrangement joins TRBV7-9 to TRBJ2-5; 11 nucleotides agree with TRBD2. The V gene's germline CDR1 is SEHNR and CDR2 FQNEAQ (reference sequence). The V gene end was trimmed by 3 bases and the J gene end by 3 bases; junction bases not matched to a gene: 3. The CDR3 is made up of 15 amino acids.

This chain connects TRBV2 to TRBJ2-3; D is undetermined. V lost 3 bases to trimming and J lost 1 base, with 8 bases between them. Germline CDR1 reads SNHLY; CDR2 reads FYNNEI. The CDR3 length is 14 residues. This chain's CDR3 is CASSDSVRTDTQYF. The CDR3 DNA sequence: TGTGCCAGCAGTGACAGCGTCCGCACAGATACGCAGTATTTT.

The chain links TRBV28 to TRBJ2-5, with 13 positions matching TRBD2. CDR3 length: 15 residues. Germline V lookup: CDR1 MDHEN, CDR2 SYDVKM. With 5 bases clipped from V and 4 bases from J, the junction kept 4 bases outside the gene matches. CDR3 DNA: TGTGCCAGCAGTCGGACTAGCGGGAGCAGAGAGACCCAGTACTTC. It encodes CASSRTSGSRETQYF.

The chain joins TRBV5-4 to TRBJ2-2; D is perhaps TRBD1 (6 bases). V dropped 4 bases and J dropped 3 bases, with 16 bases sitting between them. Germline V gene sequence: CDR1 SGHNT, CDR2 YYREEE (reference sequence). This CDR3 has 16 residues. Written as DNA, the CDR3 is TGTGCCAGCAGCCCCAAAGGCCAGGGGTACACCGGGGAGCTGTTTTTT. This gives the protein CASSPKGQGYTGELFF.

The chain carries TRBV6-1 and TRBJ1-4; 9 positions agree with TRBD1. The germline V gene encodes CDR1 MNHNS and CDR2 SASEGT. This CDR3 has 15 amino acids. Trimming removed 6 bases from V and 2 bases from J; junction bases left unmatched: 4. CDR3 sequence (DNA): TGTGCCAGCAGACAGGGGGCAAGCACTAATGAAAAACTGTTTTTT. This translates into CASRQGASTNEKLFF.

Concerning this clone itself: The same CDR3 arises from other DNA sequences in this sample as well. The CDR3 DNA reads TGTGCCAGCAGTGAGGGGCAGAGCACAGATACGCAGTATTTT. It specifies CASSEGQSTDTQYF. This sequence joins TRBV6-1 and TRBJ2-3; maybe TRBD1 (5 bases). Germline CDR1 MNHNS, CDR2 SASEGT. Deletions cut 3 bases from V and 0 bases from J, with 7 bases between. CDR3 length equals 14 residues.

Here the CDR3 reads CASSADSLEQYF. The DNA for the CDR3 is TGTGCCAGCAGCGCGGACAGCCTCGAGCAGTACTTC. The chain couples TRBV7-9 to TRBJ2-7; possibly TRBD1 for D (6 bases). Germline V CDR1 and CDR2: SEHNR, FQNEAQ (reference sequence). Trimming removed 5 bases at V and 6 bases at J, with 11 bases between. There are 12 residues in the CDR3.

This clone was counted between two and nine times. The genes are TRBV27 and TRBJ2-7; D is ambiguous. The CDR3 runs 14 residues. Germline CDR1 and CDR2: MNHEY and SMNVEV (reference sequence). Trimming pared 1 base from V and 6 bases from J, leaving 13 bases between. CDR3: CASSLLGRLGEQYF. CDR3 DNA: TGTGCCAGCAGTTTATTGGGCAGGTTAGGCGAGCAGTACTTC.

V and J are TRBV5-1 and TRBJ2-3, with D unclear. CDR3 size: 14 residues. In germline, CDR1 is SGHRS, CDR2 YFSETQ. Trimming left V 0 bases short and J 0 bases short, with 5 bases between. Here the CDR3 DNA reads TGCGCCAGCAGCTTGGTTCAAAGCACAGATACGCAGTATTTT. It yields the protein CASSLVQSTDTQYF.

V gene TRBV14 combines with J gene TRBJ2-1; maybe TRBD2 (5 bases). This CDR3 spans 15 amino acids. Trimming shortened V by 1 base and J by 4 bases, and 11 bases separated the two germline ends. In germline, CDR1 is SGHDN, CDR2 FVKESK. The CDR3 sequence: CASSQGIGMYNEQFF. In DNA, the CDR3 is TGTGCCAGCAGCCAAGGCATCGGGATGTACAATGAGCAGTTCTTC.

This chain links TRBV19 with TRBJ1-5; a weak D match, TRBD1 (6 bases). This CDR3 spans 17 amino acids. The germline V gene encodes CDR1 LNHDA and CDR2 SQIVND (reference sequence). V shed 1 base and J shed 1 base, with 14 bases lying between them. CDR3 bases: TGTGCCAGTAGTATAGTCCGGACAGCCACAAGCAATCAGCCCCAGCATTTT. Translation: CASSIVRTATSNQPQHF.

The CDR3 nucleotides are TGTGCCAGTATCCATTCTGGGGGGGAGCAGTACTTC. It is translated as CASIHSGGEQYF. The genes are TRBV19 and TRBJ2-7; perhaps TRBD2 as D (6 bases). Germline CDR1 LNHDA, CDR2 SQIVND (reference sequence). The CDR3 sequence is 12 residues long. V was pared by 7 bases and J by 7 bases, with 14 bases between.

As DNA, the CDR3 is TGTGCCAGCTCGCGGAGCGGGGGGCCCTACGAGCAGTACTTC. This gives the protein CASSRSGGPYEQYF. The rearrangement uses TRBV18 and TRBJ2-7; 9 bases are shared with TRBD2. The CDR3 sequence is 14 residues long. Germline CDR1 KGHSH, CDR2 LQKENI. Trimming took 6 bases from V and 2 from J; bases not matched to a gene: 5.

The V gene is TRBV18, the J gene TRBJ1-1, with TRBD1 matching over 9 bases. After removal of 2 bases from V and 4 bases from J, the junction contained 5 bases not matched to a gene. Germline V CDR1 and CDR2: KGHSH, LQKENI. This CDR3 contains 15 residues. CDR3 DNA sequence: TGTGCCAGCTCACCAGTACAGGGGGCTCGCACTGAAGCTTTCTTT. As protein: CASSPVQGARTEAFF.

The genes are TRBV7-6 and TRBJ1-3; a weak D match, TRBD1 (5 bases). CDR3 length: 14 residues. Trimming took 3 bases from V and 2 from J, leaving 8 bases between them. Germline values: CDR1 SGHVS, CDR2 FNYEAQ. This chain's CDR3 is CASSLTVPGNTIYF. The CDR3 nucleotides are TGTGCCAGCAGCTTGACAGTCCCTGGAAACACCATATATTTT.

The chain couples TRBV29-1 to TRBJ2-7, with 10 bases identical to TRBD2. V lost 4 bases to trimming and J lost 3 bases; unmatched junction nucleotides: 3. The V gene's germline CDR1 is SQVTM and CDR2 ANQGSEA. The CDR3 contains 13 residues. Here the CDR3 reads CSVVRTSGYEQYF. The DNA of the CDR3 is TGCAGCGTTGTTAGGACTAGCGGCTACGAGCAGTACTTC.

V gene TRBV6-5 combines with J gene TRBJ1-2; D is undetermined. V was pared by 0 bases and J by 3 bases, with 8 bases between. This CDR3 contains 14 residues. Germline CDR1 reads MNHEY; CDR2 reads SVGAGI. CDR3 coding DNA: TGTGCCAGCAGTTACTCTACTGGAGACTATGGCTACACCTTC. This encodes CASSYSTGDYGYTF.

The J gene is TRBJ2-7, the V gene TRBV18; a possible D gene is TRBD1 (6 bases). Germline lookup yields CDR1 KGHSH and CDR2 LQKENI. Trimming shortened V by 3 bases and J by 5 bases, and 11 bases separated the two germline ends. The CDR3 runs to 13 residues. The CDR3 DNA is TGTGCCAGCTCACCGAGCGAGGGGGACGAGCAGTACTTC. It translates to CASSPSEGDEQYF.

The rearrangement links TRBV4-1 to TRBJ2-5; 7 bases are shared with TRBD2. Gene TRBJ2-7 matches the end of the DNA better, so the J call may be wrong. This CDR3 is 14 amino acids long. Per germline, CDR1 MGHRA and CDR2 YSYEKL. In DNA, the CDR3 is TGCGCCAGCAGCCAACCGGGAGGACCATACGAGCAGTACTTC. Amino acids: CASSQPGGPYEQYF.

The chain couples TRBV6-6 to TRBJ2-7; D is possibly TRBD1 (5 bases). The CDR3 spans 12 residues. Trimming removed 6 bases from V and 6 bases from J, with 12 bases in between. The germline CDR1 and CDR2 sequences are MNHNY and SVGAGI (reference sequence). CDR3 bases: TGTGCCAGCAGAATCAGGGTCCCCGAGCAGTACTTC. Its translation: CASRIRVPEQYF.

V usage is TRBV7-7 and J usage is TRBJ2-5; 15 bases align to TRBD2. CDR1 is SSHAT and CDR2 is FNYEAQ in the germline V gene (reference sequence). The CDR3 runs to 16 residues. Unmatched junction bases numbered 3, after V lost 5 bases and J lost 2 bases. The chain's CDR3 is CASSVGLAGGQETQYF. CDR3 DNA sequence: TGTGCCAGCAGCGTCGGACTAGCGGGAGGGCAAGAGACCCAGTACTTC.